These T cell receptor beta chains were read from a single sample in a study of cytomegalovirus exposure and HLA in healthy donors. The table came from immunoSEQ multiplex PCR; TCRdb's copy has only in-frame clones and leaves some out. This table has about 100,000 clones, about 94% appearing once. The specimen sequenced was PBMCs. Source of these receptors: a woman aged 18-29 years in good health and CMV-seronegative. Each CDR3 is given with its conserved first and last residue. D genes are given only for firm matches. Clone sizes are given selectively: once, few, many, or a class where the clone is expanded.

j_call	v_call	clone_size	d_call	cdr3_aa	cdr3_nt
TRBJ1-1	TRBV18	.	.	CASSPGGSRTEAFF	TGTGCCAGCTCACCAGGCGGCAGTCGCACTGAAGCTTTCTTT
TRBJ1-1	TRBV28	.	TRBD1	CASSLGTALSTEAFF	TGTGCCAGCAGCCTGGGGACAGCCCTTAGCACTGAAGCTTTCTTT
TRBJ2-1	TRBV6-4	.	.	CANHEGPGGHYNEQFF	TGTGCCAACCACGAAGGGCCGGGGGGCCATTACAATGAGCAGTTCTTC
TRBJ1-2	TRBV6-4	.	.	CASSMGTNYGYTF	TGTGCCAGCAGTATGGGCACTAACTATGGCTACACCTTC
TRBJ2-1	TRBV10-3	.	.	CAISDRGNNEQFF	TGTGCCATCAGTGACAGGGGAAACAATGAGCAGTTCTTC
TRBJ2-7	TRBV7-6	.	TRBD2	CASSLVPGTSNGEQYF	TGTGCCAGCAGCTTAGTCCCCGGGACTAGCAACGGGGAGCAGTACTTC
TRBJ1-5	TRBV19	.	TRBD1	CASRGQGAGPQHF	TGTGCCAGTAGGGGACAGGGGGCAGGTCCCCAGCATTTT
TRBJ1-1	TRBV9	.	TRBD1	CASSQGGNTEAFF	TGTGCCAGCAGCCAGGGGGGAAACACTGAAGCTTTCTTT
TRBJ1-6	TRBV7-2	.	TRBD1	CASSPTGQGNSPLHF	TGTGCCAGCAGCCCGACAGGACAGGGCAATTCACCCCTCCACTTT
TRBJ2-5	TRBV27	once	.	CASSFSLAPETQYF	TGTGCCAGCAGTTTCAGTCTAGCCCCAGAGACCCAGTACTTC
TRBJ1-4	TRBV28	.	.	CASSNGRGAYEKLFF	TGTGCCAGCAGCAATGGGAGGGGGGCATACGAAAAACTGTTTTTT